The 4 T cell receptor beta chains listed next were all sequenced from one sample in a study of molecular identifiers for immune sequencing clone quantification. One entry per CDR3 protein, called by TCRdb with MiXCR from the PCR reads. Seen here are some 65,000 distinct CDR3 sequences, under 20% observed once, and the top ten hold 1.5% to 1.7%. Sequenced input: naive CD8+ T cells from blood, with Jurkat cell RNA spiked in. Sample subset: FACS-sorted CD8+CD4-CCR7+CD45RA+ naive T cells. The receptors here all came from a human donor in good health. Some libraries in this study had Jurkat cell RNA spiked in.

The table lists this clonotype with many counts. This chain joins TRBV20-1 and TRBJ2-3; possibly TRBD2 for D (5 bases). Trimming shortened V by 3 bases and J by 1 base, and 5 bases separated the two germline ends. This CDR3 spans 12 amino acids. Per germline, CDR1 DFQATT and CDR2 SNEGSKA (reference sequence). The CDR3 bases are TGCAGTGCTAGCGGGGGCACAGATACGCAGTATTTT. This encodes CSASGGTDTQYF.

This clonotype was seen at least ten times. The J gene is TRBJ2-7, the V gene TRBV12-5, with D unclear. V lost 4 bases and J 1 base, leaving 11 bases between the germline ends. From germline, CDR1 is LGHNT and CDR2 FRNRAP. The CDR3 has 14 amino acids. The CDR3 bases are TGTGCTAGTGGTTCTACTGATCGATCCTACGAGCAGTACTTC. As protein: CASGSTDRSYEQYF.

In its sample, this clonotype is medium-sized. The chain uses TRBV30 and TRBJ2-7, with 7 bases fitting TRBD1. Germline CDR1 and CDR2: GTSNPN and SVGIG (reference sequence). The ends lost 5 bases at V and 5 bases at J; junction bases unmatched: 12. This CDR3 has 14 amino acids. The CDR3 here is CAWGPGTDGHEQYF. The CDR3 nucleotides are TGTGCCTGGGGCCCTGGGACAGACGGCCACGAGCAGTACTTC.

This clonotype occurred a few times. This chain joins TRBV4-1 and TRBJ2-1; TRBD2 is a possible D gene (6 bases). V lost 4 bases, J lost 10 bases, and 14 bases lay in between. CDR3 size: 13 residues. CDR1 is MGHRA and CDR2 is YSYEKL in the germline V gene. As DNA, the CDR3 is TGCGCCAGCAGCCCTAGGACTACCTACGAGCAGTTCTTC. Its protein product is CASSPRTTYEQFF.